Below, 32 T cell receptor beta chains from the same sample are listed, as sequenced in a study of T cell repertoires in ileal Crohn's disease. Sequencing was performed with immunoSEQ multiplex PCR; in TCRdb, only in-frame clones are kept and a portion is missing. The sample comprises 7,000 to 9,500 clones, around 96% of which are singletons, and approximately 0.21% rests with the top ten. What was sequenced was ileal tissue. Receptors were obtained from an adult with Crohn's disease.

This chain joins TRBV6-1 and TRBJ2-3, with TRBD2 matching 11 bases. V shed 4 bases and J 1 base; nucleotides not matched to a gene: 7. From germline, CDR1 is MNHNS and CDR2 SASEGT. The CDR3 consists of 17 residues. The CDR3 loop is CASSGPLLAGGTDTQYF. The CDR3 nucleotides read TGTGCCAGCAGTGGCCCACTACTAGCGGGGGGCACAGATACGCAGTATTTT.

The chain recombines TRBV5-4 with TRBJ2-7; D is ambiguous. With 0 bases removed from V and 1 base from J, the gap between germline ends came to 11 bases. Germline CDR1 is SGHNT and CDR2 is YYREEE (reference sequence). The CDR3 extends over 15 amino acids. In nucleotides, the CDR3 is TGTGCCAGCAGCTTGGACCCTGGAGTATCCTACGAGCAGTACTTC. Encoded protein: CASSLDPGVSYEQYF.

The chain has TRBV25-1 and TRBJ2-1; 7 positions agree with TRBD1. The length of the CDR3 is 17 residues. V was clipped by 3 bases and J by 2 bases; unmatched bases: 10. Looked up from germline, CDR1 is MGHDK and CDR2 is SYGVNS. The CDR3: CASSDHLGGSAYNEQFF. CDR3 nucleotide sequence: TGTGCCAGCAGTGACCACTTAGGGGGCAGCGCCTACAATGAGCAGTTCTTC.

The chain is built from TRBV5-1 and TRBJ1-2, with D perhaps matching TRBD1 (5 bases). Germline CDR1 is SGHRS and CDR2 is YFSETQ. The CDR3 sequence is 12 residues long. The V end was cut by 2 bases, the J end by 9 bases, with 11 bases between. The CDR3 loop reads CASSLGGESYTF. The CDR3 DNA follows: TGCGCCAGCAGCTTAGGAGGGGAAAGCTACACCTTC. The variable domain in full, with the rest retrieved from reference TRBV5-1 and TRBJ1-2, is KAGVTQTPRYLIKTRGQQVTLSCSPISGHRSVSWYQQTPGQGLQFLFEYFSETQRNKGNFPGRFSGRQFSNSRSEMNVSTLELGDSALYLCASSLGGESYTFGSGTRLTVV.

The chain carries TRBV7-6 and TRBJ2-5; 12 positions match TRBD2. J was trimmed by 5 bases and V by 3 bases; bases with no gene match: 7. The CDR3 is 16 residues long. The germline gives CDR1 SGHVS, CDR2 FNYEAQ. CDR3 amino acids: CASSFSSGGALETQYF. The CDR3 DNA reads TGTGCCAGCAGCTTCTCTAGCGGGGGGGCCTTGGAGACCCAGTACTTC.

The chain recombines TRBV7-8 with TRBJ2-5; 9 bases are a match to TRBD2. The CDR3 runs 17 residues. With V trimmed by 5 bases and J by 4 bases, 14 bases remained unmatched. Germline lookup yields CDR1 SGHVS and CDR2 FQNEAQ. This CDR3 is CASSPTAGGAGGETQYF. DNA of the CDR3: TGTGCCAGCAGCCCCACCGCGGGGGGGGCGGGAGGAGAGACCCAGTACTTC. Full variable domain (missing parts from reference TRBV7-8 and TRBJ2-5): GAGVSQSPRYKVAKRGQDVALRCDPISGHVSLFWYQQALGQGPEFLTYFQNEAQLDKSGLPSDRFFAERPEGSVSTLKIQRTQQEDSAVYLCASSPTAGGAGGETQYFGPGTRLLVL.

V is TRBV7-9 and J is TRBJ1-1; TRBD1 might be the D (5 bases). Germline CDR1 and CDR2: SEHNR and FQNEAQ (reference sequence). Trimming shortened V by 6 bases and J by 0 bases, and 14 bases separated the two germline ends. The CDR3 is 15 residues long. The CDR3 loop reads CASRAGPWLNTEAFF. The CDR3 nucleotides read TGTGCCAGCAGGGCGGGGCCCTGGCTGAACACTGAAGCTTTCTTT.

This chain uses TRBV29-1 with TRBJ2-3; D gene unclear. V lost 4 bases and J 1 base, leaving 6 bases between the germline ends. Germline V gives CDR1 SQVTM, CDR2 ANQGSEA. This CDR3 spans 12 amino acids. Here the CDR3 DNA reads TGCAGCGTTGGCCCGGGCACAGATACGCAGTATTTT. Protein product: CSVGPGTDTQYF.

The chain combines TRBV5-1 with TRBJ1-2; 12 bases match TRBD1. V dropped 4 bases and J dropped 4; count of bases not matched to a gene: 8. This CDR3 comprises 16 residues. Germline CDR1 and CDR2: SGHRS and YFSETQ. The CDR3 coding sequence is TGCGCCAGCAGCCCGGGACAGGGGGCGATACGCTATGGCTACACCTTC. Its translation: CASSPGQGAIRYGYTF.

The chain carries TRBV27 and TRBJ1-1; 7 bases fit TRBD1. The CDR3 is made up of 15 amino acids. Germline assignment: CDR1 MNHEY and CDR2 SMNVEV (reference sequence). V was clipped by 6 bases and J by 1 base; unmatched bases: 8. CDR3 sequence reads: CASRYTGEPNTEAFF. CDR3 in DNA: TGTGCCAGCAGATACACAGGGGAACCGAACACTGAAGCTTTCTTT.

The chain uses TRBV11-3 and TRBJ2-4; 11 nucleotides agree with TRBD1. The V gene's germline CDR1 is SGHNT and CDR2 YENEEA. With V trimmed by 5 bases and J by 0 bases, 3 bases remained unmatched. The CDR3 spans 16 residues. The CDR3 reads CASSPGQGAAKNIQYF. DNA of the CDR3: TGTGCCAGCAGCCCCGGACAGGGGGCAGCCAAAAACATTCAGTACTTC. Looking up the rest from reference TRBV11-3 and TRBJ2-4 gives the full variable domain: EAGVVQSPRYKIIEKKQPVAFWCNPISGHNTLYWYLQNLGQGPELLIRYENEEAVDDSQLPKDRFSAERLKGVDSTLKIQPAELGDSAVYLCASSPGQGAAKNIQYFGAGTRLSVL.

The chain carries TRBV19 and TRBJ2-5, with D perhaps matching TRBD1 (8 bases). The CDR3 extends over 14 amino acids. V was trimmed by 9 bases and J by 1 base, leaving 15 bases between them. Germline values: CDR1 LNHDA, CDR2 SQIVND (reference sequence). Here the CDR3 reads CASQQGGGQETQYF. The CDR3 coding sequence is TGTGCCAGCCAACAGGGGGGGGGCCAAGAGACCCAGTACTTC. Using reference TRBV19 and TRBJ2-5 for the parts outside the CDR3, the full variable domain is DGGITQSPKYLFRKEGQNVTLSCEQNLNHDAMYWYRQDPGQGLRLIYYSQIVNDFQKGDIAEGYSVSREKKESFPLTVTSAQKNPTAFYLCASQQGGGQETQYFGPGTRLLVL.

V is TRBV9 and J is TRBJ1-6; D is unclear. Trimming removed 0 bases at V and 9 bases at J, with 4 bases between. The CDR3 totals 12 residues. Germline V gene sequence: CDR1 SGDLS, CDR2 YYNGEE. The CDR3: CASSVGSSPLHF. The CDR3 DNA follows: TGTGCCAGCAGCGTAGGGAGTTCACCCCTCCACTTT.

The chain employs TRBV5-5 and TRBJ1-3; D gene unclear. The CDR3 is made up of 15 amino acids. Germline CDR1 reads SGHKS; CDR2 reads YYEKEE (reference sequence). The ends were cut back, 0 bases at V and 4 bases at J, with 11 bases in the middle. The CDR3 protein is CASSLGRTQGNTIYF. The CDR3 nucleotides are TGTGCCAGCAGCTTGGGGCGGACTCAAGGAAACACCATATATTTT.

The chain couples TRBV2 to TRBJ1-5, with 7 bases identical to TRBD1. The V gene's germline CDR1 is SNHLY and CDR2 FYNNEI. CDR3 length: 14 residues. Unmatched junction bases numbered 9, after V lost 6 bases and J lost 7 bases. The CDR3: CASSEDRSQQPQHF. The CDR3, as DNA: TGTGCCAGCAGCGAGGACAGGAGTCAGCAGCCCCAGCATTTT. Variable domain in full (rest from reference TRBV2 and TRBJ1-5): EPEVTQTPSHQVTQMGQEVILRCVPISNHLYFYWYRQILGQKVEFLVSFYNNEISEKSEIFDDQFSVERPDGSNFTLKIRSTKLEDSAMYFCASSEDRSQQPQHFGDGTRLSIL.

This clone was observed once. In nucleotides, the CDR3 is TGTGCCAGCACCCATGACGGAGAAAATTCACCCCTCCACTTT. It specifies CASTHDGENSPLHF. The rearrangement joins TRBV6-6 to TRBJ1-6; D is undetermined. This CDR3 has 14 amino acids. V was trimmed by 7 bases and J by 7 bases, leaving 14 bases between them. CDR1 and CDR2 from the germline V gene are MNHNY and SVGAGI (reference sequence).

This clone was detected only once. The chain employs TRBV4-3 and TRBJ1-4, with D hard to call. CDR3 length: 14 amino acids. CDR1 and CDR2 from the germline V gene are LGHNA and YSLEER. The germline V and J ends were trimmed by 0 bases and 7 bases, with 9 bases remaining between them. The CDR3 reads CASSQDRSPEKLFF. In DNA form, the CDR3 reads TGCGCCAGCAGCCAAGACCGGAGTCCTGAAAAACTGTTTTTT.

The chain employs TRBV9 and TRBJ2-5; D is uncertain. Trimming pared 1 base from V and 4 bases from J, leaving 5 bases between. CDR1 SGDLS and CDR2 YYNGEE come from the germline V gene. The CDR3 is 12 residues long. The CDR3 loop reads CASSVSGETQYF. The CDR3 DNA reads as TGTGCCAGCAGCGTATCCGGAGAGACCCAGTACTTC.

The chain recombines TRBV5-1 with TRBJ2-7; 9 bases match TRBD1. The CDR3 loop spans 15 amino acids. CDR1 is SGHRS and CDR2 is YFSETQ in the germline V gene. J lost 6 bases, V lost 0 bases, and 7 bases had no gene match. The CDR3 sequence is CASSLETGGLGEQYF. CDR3 DNA: TGCGCCAGCAGCTTGGAAACAGGGGGCCTGGGCGAGCAGTACTTC.

The chain joins TRBV6-5 to TRBJ2-5; D unresolved. The CDR3 is made up of 13 amino acids. Germline assignment: CDR1 MNHEY and CDR2 SVGAGI. Trimming stripped 0 bases from V and 7 bases from J, with 9 bases between. CDR3 sequence reads: CASSYSSLRTQYF. CDR3 in DNA: TGTGCCAGCAGTTACTCGAGCCTGAGGACCCAGTACTTC.

The gene calls are TRBV2 and TRBJ1-2; D uncertain. The CDR3 totals 15 residues. Germline V gene sequence: CDR1 SNHLY, CDR2 FYNNEI. Trimming took 2 bases from V and 2 from J, leaving 12 bases between them. The CDR3 nucleotides are TGTGCCAGCAGTGAAAGCCTCGGTTTAAACTATGGCTACACCTTC. Protein product: CASSESLGLNYGYTF. The full variable domain, in which reference TRBV2 and TRBJ1-2 provide the parts outside the CDR3, is EPEVTQTPSHQVTQMGQEVILRCVPISNHLYFYWYRQILGQKVEFLVSFYNNEISEKSEIFDDQFSVERPDGSNFTLKIRSTKLEDSAMYFCASSESLGLNYGYTFGSGTRLTVV.

This sequence joins TRBV6-4 and TRBJ2-1; 8 bases line up with TRBD2. Looked up from germline, CDR1 is MRHNA and CDR2 is SNTAGT. V shed 6 bases and J 3 bases; nucleotides not matched to a gene: 7. The CDR3 sequence is 15 residues long. CDR3 in DNA: TGTGCCAGCAGCCTATCGGGGGGGGACTACAATGAGCAGTTCTTC. It codes for CASSLSGGDYNEQFF.

The chain uses TRBV11-3 and TRBJ2-7; 7 bases line up with TRBD1. CDR1 and CDR2 from the germline V gene are SGHNT and YENEEA. Losses at the gene ends were 4 bases for V and 4 bases for J; bases not matched to a gene: 1. The CDR3 runs 12 residues. CDR3 amino acids: CASSSQGYEQYF. CDR3 nucleotide sequence: TGTGCCAGCAGCTCACAGGGGTACGAGCAGTACTTC.

The chain has TRBV2 and TRBJ2-3, with 12 nucleotides matching TRBD2. Germline V lookup: CDR1 SNHLY, CDR2 FYNNEI. This CDR3 has 18 amino acids. Losses at the gene ends were 1 base for V and 6 bases for J; bases not matched to a gene: 11. Here the CDR3 reads CASSEGRTSGVGGDTQYF. In nucleotides, the CDR3 is TGTGCCAGCAGTGAAGGTCGGACTAGCGGGGTAGGTGGGGATACGCAGTATTTT.

The V gene is TRBV5-1, the J gene TRBJ2-3, with 10 bases fitting TRBD1. This CDR3 is 16 amino acids long. With 4 bases clipped from V and 2 bases from J, the junction kept 7 bases outside the gene matches. The germline gives CDR1 SGHRS, CDR2 YFSETQ. The CDR3 loop reads CASSTGTGAHTDTQYF. DNA of the CDR3: TGCGCCAGCAGCACGGGGACAGGGGCGCACACAGATACGCAGTATTTT.

This clone was counted once. The chain recombines TRBV5-1 with TRBJ1-3; a possible D gene is TRBD1 (5 bases). The CDR3 loop spans 15 amino acids. In germline, CDR1 is SGHRS, CDR2 YFSETQ. The V end was cut by 0 bases, the J end by 0 bases, with 7 bases between. The DNA for the CDR3 is TGCGCCAGCAGCTTGGGGGGCTCCTCTGGAAACACCATATATTTT. Translated: CASSLGGSSGNTIYF.

The V gene is TRBV6-1, the J gene TRBJ2-7; 13 positions agree with TRBD2. The germline V gene encodes CDR1 MNHNS and CDR2 SASEGT. The V and J ends lost 5 bases and 12 bases, in that order; junction bases with no gene match: 10. There are 14 residues in the CDR3. As DNA, the CDR3 is TGTGCCAGCAGTACGGGACTAGCGGGGAACTCCCTGTACTTC. This sequence encodes CASSTGLAGNSLYF.

This clone was recorded a few times. The gene calls are TRBV7-2 and TRBJ1-1; 9 nucleotides line up with TRBD1. Germline V CDR1 and CDR2: SGHTA, FQGNSA. The CDR3 is 16 residues long. Losses at the gene ends were 5 bases for V and 0 bases for J; bases not matched to a gene: 7. The CDR3 coding sequence is TGTGCCAGCAGCAGAGGGACAGGGCCTCTGAACACTGAAGCTTTCTTT. Its translation is CASSRGTGPLNTEAFF. Drawing the rest from reference TRBV7-2 and TRBJ1-1, the complete variable domain is GAGVSQSPSNKVTEKGKDVELRCDPISGHTALYWYRQSLGQGLEFLIYFQGNSAPDKSGLPSDRFSAERTGGSVSTLTIQRTQQEDSAVYLCASSRGTGPLNTEAFFGQGTRLTVV.

The chain employs TRBV28 and TRBJ1-3; possibly TRBD1 for D (5 bases). V lost 6 bases and J lost 0, with 6 bases in between. The CDR3 extends over 13 amino acids. From germline, CDR1 is MDHEN and CDR2 SYDVKM. CDR3 sequence (DNA): TGTGCCAGCAGGGACAACTCTGGAAACACCATATATTTT. Translated, it gives CASRDNSGNTIYF.

The rearrangement joins TRBV4-2 to TRBJ2-7; 14 bases agree with TRBD2. In germline, CDR1 is LGHNA, CDR2 YNFKEQ. The junction had 2 bases not matched to a gene; V was cut back by 4 bases and J by 6 bases. This CDR3 contains 14 residues. CDR3 sequence (DNA): TGTGCCAGCAGCCTCGGACTAGCGGGGGGCGAGCAGTACTTC. This translates into CASSLGLAGGEQYF.

This sequence joins TRBV28 and TRBJ2-1; TRBD1 agrees at 9 bases. The germline CDR1 and CDR2 sequences are MDHEN and SYDVKM. V was clipped by 8 bases and J by 7 bases; unmatched bases: 15. This CDR3 has 16 amino acids. CDR3 sequence reads: CASGSPLGQGRNEQFF. The CDR3 nucleotides read TGTGCCAGCGGATCGCCCTTAGGACAGGGGCGGAATGAGCAGTTCTTC.

The gene calls are TRBV2 and TRBJ1-2; D ambiguous. Per germline, CDR1 SNHLY and CDR2 FYNNEI. This CDR3 comprises 12 residues. Trimming shortened V by 7 bases and J by 0 bases, and 6 bases separated the two germline ends. CDR3 in amino acids: CASTGTNYGYTF. CDR3 nucleotide sequence: TGTGCCAGCACAGGTACTAACTATGGCTACACCTTC.